The source of this T cell receptor (beta chain) is a study of regulatory T cells in long-lasting Graves disease. Specified time point: newly diagnosed GD, antithyroid drugs for less than 3 months. The TCR library was made from RNA extracted from PBMCs. This clonotype was picked up a small number of times. In building TCR beta libraries, iRepertoire HTBI primers were used together with Arm-PCR of CDR3 regions. TCRdb reanalysed the multiplex PCR reads using MiXCR and keeps one entry per CDR3 protein. The sample comprises over 500,000 distinct CDR3 sequences, around 15% of which are singletons, and approximately 20% rests with the top ten. The sample also formed part of further work on T cells in Graves' hyperthyroidism and ophthalmopathy.

The sequence derives from a woman aged 30 to 39 with Graves disease. The source material was peripheral blood mononuclear cells (PBMCs), sampled at new diagnosis, from a patient treated with antithyroid drugs.

CDR3 DNA: TGTGCCAGTAGTATAGGAGGCGGATCCTACGAGCAGTACTTC. As protein: CASSIGGGSYEQYF. The chain is built from TRBV19 and TRBJ2-7; no definite D call. This CDR3 has 14 amino acids. Trimming shortened V by 1 base and J by 1 base, and 8 bases separated the two germline ends. Germline V gene lookup returns CDR1 LNHDA and CDR2 SQIVND (reference sequence).